The 16 T cell receptor beta chains presented below share a single source sample, sequenced in a study of T-cell reconstitution after alpha-beta-depleted transplantation in children. The library targeted TCRbeta and was prepared with unique molecular identifiers. Each CDR3 protein is one row after TCRdb ran MiXCR on the PCR reads. The sample has just over 200,000 distinct CDR3 sequences, about 8.4% seen once; the top ten hold roughly 36%. The source material was PBMCs, mostly from graft donor cells, sampled 360 days after TCRalphabeta/CD19-depleted stem cell transplant. These receptors were collected from a male patient aged 2-9 years who had a stem cell transplant for acute myeloid leukemia, so the T cells may come from the graft donor.

This clonotype was seen at least ten times. The J gene is TRBJ2-1, the V gene TRBV29-1; a possible D gene is TRBD1 (5 bases). CDR3 length: 14 amino acids. Trimming shortened V by 6 bases and J by 0 bases, and 12 bases separated the two germline ends. CDR1 SQVTM and CDR2 ANQGSEA come from the germline V gene. In DNA form, the CDR3 reads TGCAGCGTCACGCCTGACAGCTCCTACAATGAGCAGTTCTTC. It yields the protein CSVTPDSSYNEQFF.

This clonotype has more than one count but fewer than ten. This chain joins TRBV7-3 and TRBJ2-1, with D tentatively TRBD1 or TRBD2 (5 bases each). V lost 2 bases, J lost 2 bases, and 10 bases lay in between. The CDR3 spans 15 residues. Germline V gene data show CDR1 as SGHTA and CDR2 as FQGTGA. The CDR3 region is CASSLGTQAYNEQFF. CDR3 in DNA: TGTGCCAGCAGCTTAGGGACGCAAGCCTACAATGAGCAGTTCTTC. The whole variable domain, filled in from reference TRBV7-3 and TRBJ2-1, reads GAGVSQTPSNKVTEKGKYVELRCDPISGHTALYWYRQSLGQGPEFLIYFQGTGAADDSGLPNDRFFAVRPEGSVSTLKIQRTERGDSAVYLCASSLGTQAYNEQFFGPGTRLTVL.

In its sample, this clonotype was seen many times. This chain links TRBV10-3 with TRBJ2-2; 8 nucleotides line up with TRBD1. Germline V gene data show CDR1 as ENHRY and CDR2 as SYGVKD. This CDR3 region has 16 residues. J gave up 3 bases and V 6 bases, and 9 bases lay outside the gene matches. The CDR3 DNA is TGTGCCATCAGGACCCCCGGACAGGGCGACACCGGGGAGCTGTTTTTT. Amino acid sequence: CAIRTPGQGDTGELFF.

The sample holds a few counts of this clonotype. The rearrangement joins TRBV6-2 or TRBV6-3 to TRBJ1-2; TRBD1 is a possible D gene (5 bases). V lost 6 bases and J 3 bases, leaving 14 bases between the germline ends. The CDR3 contains 14 residues. Germline CDR1 reads MNHEY; CDR2 reads SVGEGT. This CDR3 reads CASSLREEDYGYTF. The DNA for the CDR3 is TGTGCCAGCAGCCTCAGGGAAGAGGACTATGGCTACACCTTC.

This clonotype occurred a few times. This chain uses TRBV2 with TRBJ2-6; D may match TRBD1 or TRBD2 (5 bases each). The CDR3 runs 14 residues. CDR1 and CDR2 (germline): SNHLY, FYNNEI. The V and J ends lost 6 bases and 4 bases respectively, with 10 bases between them. The CDR3 loop reads CASRWGLGANVLTF. CDR3 DNA sequence: TGTGCCAGCAGGTGGGGGTTGGGGGCCAACGTCCTGACTTTC.

The sample holds a few counts of this clonotype. The J gene is TRBJ2-1, the V gene TRBV7-9, with 9 bases fitting TRBD2. V trimming: 5 bases; J trimming: 8 bases; junction bases outside the gene matches: 16. Germline V gene data show CDR1 as SEHNR and CDR2 as FQNEAQ (reference sequence). CDR3 length: 17 amino acids. The CDR3 here is CASSLRSGLASVDEQFF. In DNA form, the CDR3 reads TGTGCCAGCAGCCTTCGATCGGGACTAGCCTCTGTGGATGAGCAGTTCTTC.

In its sample, this clonotype was seen many times. The chain uses TRBV6-1 and TRBJ2-3; D remains ambiguous. The CDR3 is 14 residues long. The ends were cut back, 4 bases at V and 2 bases at J, with 10 bases in the middle. Germline V gives CDR1 MNHNS, CDR2 SASEGT. The CDR3 DNA is TGTGCCAGCAGTGGCGGCAAGTACACAGATACGCAGTATTTT. Translated: CASSGGKYTDTQYF.

This clonotype was seen repeatedly, ten times or more. The V and J genes are TRBV5-1 and TRBJ1-1; a weak D match, TRBD1 (5 bases). The germline gives CDR1 SGHRS, CDR2 YFSETQ. V was cut by 5 bases and J by 3 bases, with 17 bases left in between. This CDR3 has 15 amino acids. The CDR3 region has the DNA TGCGCCAGCAGAACGGACTCAGGGAGGGACACTGAAGCTTTCTTT. Translating it yields CASRTDSGRDTEAFF.

Concerning this clonotype itself: A much larger clone sits a single nucleotide away, making a read error possible. The chain is built from TRBV11-2 and TRBJ2-7; a possible D gene is TRBD1 (6 bases). The germline V gene encodes CDR1 SGHAT and CDR2 FQNNGV. The CDR3 is 13 residues long. V dropped 10 bases and J dropped 4 bases, with 17 bases sitting between them. The CDR3: CANSPGVLYEQYV. DNA for the CDR3: TGTGCCAACAGTCCAGGGGTTTTGTACGAGCAGTACGTC.

A few counts support this clonotype. V is TRBV4-2 and J is TRBJ2-3, with 8 bases identical to TRBD2. This CDR3 spans 16 amino acids. The ends lost 1 base at V and 2 bases at J; junction bases unmatched: 5. Per germline, CDR1 LGHNA and CDR2 YNFKEQ. The CDR3 is CASSQAQRGPTDTQYF. CDR3 bases: TGTGCCAGCAGCCAAGCCCAGCGGGGGCCCACAGATACGCAGTATTTT.

At least ten counts were recorded for this clonotype. This chain joins TRBV12-3 or TRBV12-4 and TRBJ1-3; 9 nucleotides line up with TRBD1. Unmatched junction bases numbered 10, after V lost 7 bases and J lost 0 bases. The CDR3 covers 17 residues. CDR3 amino acids: CASTTGTGLSSGNTIYF. The CDR3 nucleotides read TGTGCCAGCACTACCGGGACAGGGCTTTCCTCTGGAAACACCATATATTTT.

This clonotype was counted ten times or more. The chain employs TRBV27 and TRBJ1-2; 10 bases are a match to TRBD1. The J segment lost 8 bases and the V segment lost 4 bases, leaving 7 bases of the junction unmatched. The germline CDR1 and CDR2 sequences are MNHEY and SMNVEV (reference sequence). The CDR3 totals 14 residues. The CDR3 loop reads CASSSGTGAKGYTF. As DNA, the CDR3 is TGTGCCAGCAGTTCAGGGACAGGGGCCAAGGGCTACACCTTC.

In its sample, this clonotype was seen a few times. J is TRBJ2-1 and V is TRBV6-6; D gene uncertain. V was pared by 2 bases and J by 5 bases, with 7 bases between. CDR1 is MNHNY and CDR2 is SVGAGI in the germline V gene (reference sequence). CDR3 length: 13 amino acids. The CDR3 protein is CASSYGRNNEQFF. The CDR3 nucleotides are TGTGCCAGCAGTTACGGCAGGAACAATGAGCAGTTCTTC.

V is TRBV24-1 and J is TRBJ2-3, with TRBD1 as a possible D gene (5 bases). The CDR3 is 17 residues long. Looked up from germline, CDR1 is KGHDR and CDR2 is SFDVKD. V lost 3 bases and J lost 2, with 17 bases in between. The CDR3 region is CATSDGAPETPTDTQYF. The DNA for the CDR3 is TGTGCCACCAGTGATGGGGCGCCTGAGACCCCCACAGATACGCAGTATTTT.

The chain links TRBV5-5 to TRBJ2-7; weak D call: TRBD1 (7 bases). The CDR3 runs 14 residues. V lost 4 bases, J lost 1 base, and 12 bases lay in between. The germline V gene has CDR1 SGHKS and CDR2 YYEKEE (reference sequence). CDR3 in amino acids: CASSQSGGSYEQYF. The CDR3 region has the DNA TGTGCCAGCAGCCAATCAGGGGGGTCCTACGAGCAGTACTTC.

This clonotype occurred many times. This chain uses TRBV7-8 with TRBJ2-7; perhaps D is TRBD1 or TRBD2 (5 bases each). The germline CDR1 and CDR2 sequences are SGHVS and FQNEAQ. V was clipped by 5 bases and J by 0 bases, with 17 bases between them. The CDR3 consists of 16 residues. The CDR3 is CASSPARWGSSYEQYF. The CDR3 DNA reads as TGTGCCAGCAGCCCAGCCCGGTGGGGGTCCTCCTACGAGCAGTACTTC.